The source of this T cell receptor beta chain is a study of OX40 agonist ivuxolimab in advanced cancers. J was trimmed by 0 bases and V by 5 bases; bases with no gene match: 6. Germline V gene lookup returns CDR1 SGHTA and CDR2 FQGTGA. The CDR3 runs to 16 residues. TCRdb's table, derived via immunoSEQ multiplex PCR, lists solely in-frame clones and lacks some. The sample yields some 51,000 clones, around 85% seen once. The sample in question was CD4+ or CD8+ T cells sorted from blood, obtained in a trial of the OX40 agonist ivuxolimab. The chain employs TRBV7-3 and TRBJ2-3, with 9 bases identical to TRBD1. The receptor was isolated from an adult with an advanced solid tumor such as melanoma, head and neck, liver or kidney cancer. This CDR3 reads CASSPGQGLSTDTQYF. The CDR3 nucleotides are TGTGCCAGCAGCCCGGGACAGGGATTAAGCACAGATACGCAGTATTTT. The variable domain in full, with the rest retrieved from reference TRBV7-3 and TRBJ2-3, is GAGVSQTPSNKVTEKGKYVELRCDPISGHTALYWYRQSLGQGPEFLIYFQGTGAADDSGLPNDRFFAVRPEGSVSTLKIQRTERGDSAVYLCASSPGQGLSTDTQYFGPGTRLTVL.